The entry below describes one T cell receptor (beta chain). Its target is unknown. The data were obtained in a study of T cell responses to AZD1222 COVID-19 vaccine. Overall study results and limits: The study found vaccine-associated CD4 TCRs spanning spike, dominant at 160-218 and 743-854. Targeting of unmutated variant regions was reportedly seen in nearly half of spike-specific TCRs.

Clones were read by immunoSEQ multiplex PCR, and TCRdb kept only the in-frame ones, dropping some. This sample carries nearly 200,000 clones, roughly 92% of them seen once, and the ten largest clones take approximately 1%. Specimen: peripheral blood, collected 28 days after the second AZD1222 dose. The source is an adult who received the AZD1222 COVID-19 vaccine.

The CDR3 sequence: CSVWGNTEAFF. The CDR3 DNA is TGCAGCGTCTGGGGGAACACTGAAGCTTTCTTT. The V gene is TRBV29-1, the J gene TRBJ1-1; D gene unclear. The CDR3 is 11 residues long. CDR1 is SQVTM, CDR2 ANQGSEA, per germline. Between the trimmed V and J ends, which lost 6 bases and 1 base, there was a span of 6 bases.